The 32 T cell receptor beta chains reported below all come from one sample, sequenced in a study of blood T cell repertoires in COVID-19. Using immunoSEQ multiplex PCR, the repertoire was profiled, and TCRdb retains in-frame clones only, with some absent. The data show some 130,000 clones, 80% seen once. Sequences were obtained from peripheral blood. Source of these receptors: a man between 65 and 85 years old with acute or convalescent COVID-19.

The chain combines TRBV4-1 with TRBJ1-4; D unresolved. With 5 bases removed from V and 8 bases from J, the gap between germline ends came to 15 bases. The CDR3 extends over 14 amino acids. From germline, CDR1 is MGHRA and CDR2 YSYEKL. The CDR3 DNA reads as TGCGCCAGCAGCTATCGCCTAAGAGGGGAAAAACTGTTTTTT. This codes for CASSYRLRGEKLFF.

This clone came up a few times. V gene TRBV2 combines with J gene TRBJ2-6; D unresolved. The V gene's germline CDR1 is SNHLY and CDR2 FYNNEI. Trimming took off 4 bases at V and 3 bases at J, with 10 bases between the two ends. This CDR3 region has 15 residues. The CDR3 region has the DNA TGTGCCAGCAGTGCAGTGGCAGGTGGGGCCAACGTCCTGACTTTC. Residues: CASSAVAGGANVLTF.

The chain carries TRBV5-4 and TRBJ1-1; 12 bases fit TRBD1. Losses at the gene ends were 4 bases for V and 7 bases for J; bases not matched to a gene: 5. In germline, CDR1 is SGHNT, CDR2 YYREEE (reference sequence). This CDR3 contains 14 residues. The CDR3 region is CASSGTGGTGEAFF. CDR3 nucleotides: TGTGCCAGCAGCGGGACAGGGGGCACGGGTGAAGCTTTCTTT.

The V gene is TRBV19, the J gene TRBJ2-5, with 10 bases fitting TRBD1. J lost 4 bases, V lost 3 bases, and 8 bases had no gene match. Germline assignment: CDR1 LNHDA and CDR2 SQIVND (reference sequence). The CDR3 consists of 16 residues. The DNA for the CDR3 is TGTGCCAGTAGTATCCCACCCGACAGGGGGCCAGAGACCCAGTACTTC. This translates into CASSIPPDRGPETQYF. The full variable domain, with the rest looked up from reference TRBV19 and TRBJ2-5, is DGGITQSPKYLFRKEGQNVTLSCEQNLNHDAMYWYRQDPGQGLRLIYYSQIVNDFQKGDIAEGYSVSREKKESFPLTVTSAQKNPTAFYLCASSIPPDRGPETQYFGPGTRLLVL.

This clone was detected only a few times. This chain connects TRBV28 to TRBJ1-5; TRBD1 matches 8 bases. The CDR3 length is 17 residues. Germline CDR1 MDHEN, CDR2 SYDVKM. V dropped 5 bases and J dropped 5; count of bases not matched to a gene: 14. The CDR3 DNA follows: TGTGCCAGCAGTCCTATCGACAGGGGTGGATTTCATCAGCCCCAGCATTTT. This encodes CASSPIDRGGFHQPQHF.

CDR3 sequence: CASSPGAAGAQYF. The CDR3 nucleotides read TGTGCCAGCAGCCCCGGGGCCGCGGGGGCCCAGTACTTC. The chain links TRBV11-2 to TRBJ2-5, with TRBD2 matching over 7 bases. This CDR3 has 13 amino acids. In germline, CDR1 is SGHAT, CDR2 FQNNGV. V gave up 5 bases and J gave up 9 bases; unmatched junction bases: 9.

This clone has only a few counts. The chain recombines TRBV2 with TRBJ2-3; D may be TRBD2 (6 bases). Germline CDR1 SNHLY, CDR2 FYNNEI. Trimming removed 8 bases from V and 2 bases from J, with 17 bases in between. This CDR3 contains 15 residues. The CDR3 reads CASCRRGGFTDTQYF. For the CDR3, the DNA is TGTGCCAGCTGCCGGAGGGGAGGATTCACAGATACGCAGTATTTT.

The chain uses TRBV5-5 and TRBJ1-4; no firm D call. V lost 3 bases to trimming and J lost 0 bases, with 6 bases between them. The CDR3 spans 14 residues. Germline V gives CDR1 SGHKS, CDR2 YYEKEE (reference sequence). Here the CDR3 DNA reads TGTGCCAGCAGCTACACCACAACTAATGAAAAACTGTTTTTT. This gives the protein CASSYTTTNEKLFF.

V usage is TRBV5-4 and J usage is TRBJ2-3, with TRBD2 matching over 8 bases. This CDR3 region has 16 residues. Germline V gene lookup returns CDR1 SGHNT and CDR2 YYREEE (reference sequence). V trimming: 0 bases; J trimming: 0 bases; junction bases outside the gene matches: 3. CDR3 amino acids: CASSLAGGGSTDTQYF. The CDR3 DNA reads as TGTGCCAGCAGCTTGGCGGGGGGGGGCAGCACAGATACGCAGTATTTT.

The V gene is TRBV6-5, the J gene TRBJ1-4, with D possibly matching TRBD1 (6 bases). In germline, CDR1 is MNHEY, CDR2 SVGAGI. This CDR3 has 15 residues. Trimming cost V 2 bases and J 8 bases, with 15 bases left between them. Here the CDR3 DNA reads TGTGCCAGCAGTTACCCGACTACAGGGCTGGAAAAACTGTTTTTT. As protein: CASSYPTTGLEKLFF.

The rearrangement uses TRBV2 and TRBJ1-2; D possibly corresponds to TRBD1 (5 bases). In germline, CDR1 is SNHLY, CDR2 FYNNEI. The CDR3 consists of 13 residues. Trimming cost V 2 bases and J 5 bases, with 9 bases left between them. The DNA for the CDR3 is TGTGCCAGCAGTGAAATTACAGGATATGGCTACACCTTC. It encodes CASSEITGYGYTF.

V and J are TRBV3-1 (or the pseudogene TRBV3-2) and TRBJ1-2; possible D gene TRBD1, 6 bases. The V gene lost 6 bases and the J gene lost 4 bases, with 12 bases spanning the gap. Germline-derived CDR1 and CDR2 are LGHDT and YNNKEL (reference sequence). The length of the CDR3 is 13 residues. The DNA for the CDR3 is TGTGCCAGCAGTCCCGGACAGACCTATGGCTACACCTTC. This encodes CASSPGQTYGYTF.

CDR3 protein: CASSDSAGWSEQFF. The CDR3 nucleotides read TGTGCCAGCAGTGATTCGGCGGGCTGGAGTGAGCAGTTCTTC. The genes are TRBV2 and TRBJ2-1; possibly TRBD2 for D (5 bases). Per the germline V gene, CDR1 is SNHLY and CDR2 is FYNNEI. V was pared by 3 bases and J by 9 bases, with 15 bases between. CDR3 length equals 14 residues.

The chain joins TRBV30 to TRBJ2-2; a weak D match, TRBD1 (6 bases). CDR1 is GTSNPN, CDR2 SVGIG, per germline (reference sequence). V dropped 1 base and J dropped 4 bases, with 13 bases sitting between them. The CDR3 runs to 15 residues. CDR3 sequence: CAWSEQGIGTGELFF. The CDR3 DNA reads TGTGCCTGGAGTGAACAGGGAATTGGCACCGGGGAGCTGTTTTTT.

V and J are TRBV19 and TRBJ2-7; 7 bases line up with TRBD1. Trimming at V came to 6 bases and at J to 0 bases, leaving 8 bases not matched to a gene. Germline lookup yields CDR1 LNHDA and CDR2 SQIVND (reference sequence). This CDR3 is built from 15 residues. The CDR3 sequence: CASSTSGQASYEQYF. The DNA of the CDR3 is TGTGCCAGTAGCACCTCTGGACAGGCCTCCTACGAGCAGTACTTC.

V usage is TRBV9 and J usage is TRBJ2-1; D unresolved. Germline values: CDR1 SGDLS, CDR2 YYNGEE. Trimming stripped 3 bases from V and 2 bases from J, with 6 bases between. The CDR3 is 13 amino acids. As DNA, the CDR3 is TGTGCCAGCAGCGACTCACCCTACAATGAGCAGTTCTTC. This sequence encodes CASSDSPYNEQFF.

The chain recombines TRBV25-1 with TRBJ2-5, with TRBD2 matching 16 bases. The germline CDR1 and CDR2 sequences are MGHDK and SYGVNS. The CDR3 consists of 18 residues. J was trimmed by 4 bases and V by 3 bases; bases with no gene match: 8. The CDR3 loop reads CASSDTGLAGGPGETQYF. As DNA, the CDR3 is TGTGCCAGCAGTGACACGGGACTAGCGGGGGGGCCGGGAGAGACCCAGTACTTC. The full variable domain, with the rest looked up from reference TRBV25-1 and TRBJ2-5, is EADIYQTPRYLVIGTGKKITLECSQTMGHDKMYWYQQDPGMELHLIHYSYGVNSTEKGDLSSESTVSRIRTEHFPLTLESARPSHTSQYLCASSDTGLAGGPGETQYFGPGTRLLVL.

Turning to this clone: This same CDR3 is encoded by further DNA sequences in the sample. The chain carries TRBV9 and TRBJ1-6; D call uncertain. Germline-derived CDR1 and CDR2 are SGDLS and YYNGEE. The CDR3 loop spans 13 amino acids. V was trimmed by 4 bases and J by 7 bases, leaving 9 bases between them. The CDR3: CASSPRVNSPLHF. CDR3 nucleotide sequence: TGTGCCAGCAGCCCACGCGTAAATTCACCCCTCCACTTT.

Written as DNA, the CDR3 is TGCGCCAGCAGCGGACCAGTCGTGGGGGGGAACACTGAAGCTTTCTTT. Translation gives CASSGPVVGGNTEAFF. This chain links TRBV5-1 with TRBJ1-1, with D maybe TRBD1 (5 bases). From germline, CDR1 is SGHRS and CDR2 YFSETQ. CDR3 length equals 16 residues. Trimming took off 4 bases at V and 1 base at J, with 17 bases between the two ends.

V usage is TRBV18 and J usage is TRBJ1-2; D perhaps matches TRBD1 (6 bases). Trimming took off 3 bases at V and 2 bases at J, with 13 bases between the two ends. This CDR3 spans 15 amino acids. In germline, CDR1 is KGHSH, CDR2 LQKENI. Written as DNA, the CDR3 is TGTGCCAGCTCACCGATCCGGGACAACAACTATGGCTACACCTTC. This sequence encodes CASSPIRDNNYGYTF.

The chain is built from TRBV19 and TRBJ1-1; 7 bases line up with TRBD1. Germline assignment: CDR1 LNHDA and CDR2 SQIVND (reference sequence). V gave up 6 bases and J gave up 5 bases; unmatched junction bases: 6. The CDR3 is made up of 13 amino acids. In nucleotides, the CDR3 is TGTGCCAGTAGGAGACAGGGATGGACTGAAGCTTTCTTT. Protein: CASRRQGWTEAFF.

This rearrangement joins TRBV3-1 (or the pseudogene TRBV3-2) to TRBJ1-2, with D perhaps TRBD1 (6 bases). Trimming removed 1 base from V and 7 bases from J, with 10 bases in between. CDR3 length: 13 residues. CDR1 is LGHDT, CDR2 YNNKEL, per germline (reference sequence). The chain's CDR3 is CASSQVGGAGYTF. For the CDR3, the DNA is TGTGCCAGCAGCCAAGTCGGGGGGGCTGGCTACACCTTC.

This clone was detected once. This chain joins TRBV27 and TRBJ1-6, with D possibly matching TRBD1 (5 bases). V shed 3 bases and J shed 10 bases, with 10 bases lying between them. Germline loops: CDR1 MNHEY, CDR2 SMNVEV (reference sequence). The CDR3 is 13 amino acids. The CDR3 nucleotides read TGTGCCAGCAGTTTCGCAGGGAGGTCACCCCTCCACTTT. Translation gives CASSFAGRSPLHF.

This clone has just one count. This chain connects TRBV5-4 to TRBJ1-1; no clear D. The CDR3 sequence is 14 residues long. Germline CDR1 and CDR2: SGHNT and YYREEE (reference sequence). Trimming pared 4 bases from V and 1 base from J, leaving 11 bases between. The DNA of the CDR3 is TGTGCCAGCAGCGCGGGCGGGCGGAACACTGAAGCTTTCTTT. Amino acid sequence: CASSAGGRNTEAFF.

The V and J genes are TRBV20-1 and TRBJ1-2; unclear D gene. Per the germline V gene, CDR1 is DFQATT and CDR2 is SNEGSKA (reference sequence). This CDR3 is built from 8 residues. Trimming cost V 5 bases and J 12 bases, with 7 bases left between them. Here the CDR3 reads CSAEQNTF. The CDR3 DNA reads TGCAGTGCTGAACAGAACACCTTC.

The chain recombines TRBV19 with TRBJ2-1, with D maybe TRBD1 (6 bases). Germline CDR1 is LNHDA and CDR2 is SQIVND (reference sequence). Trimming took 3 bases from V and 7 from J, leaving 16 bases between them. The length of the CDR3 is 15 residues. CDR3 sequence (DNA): TGTGCCAGTAGTATGCCCCGACAGGTTCGGAATGAGCAGTTCTTC. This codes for CASSMPRQVRNEQFF.

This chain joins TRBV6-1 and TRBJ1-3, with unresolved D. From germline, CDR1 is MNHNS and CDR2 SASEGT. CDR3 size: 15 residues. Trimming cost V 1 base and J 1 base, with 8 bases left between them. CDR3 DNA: TGTGCCAGCAGTGAAGGGAGTTTTTCTGGAAACACCATATATTTT. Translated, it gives CASSEGSFSGNTIYF.

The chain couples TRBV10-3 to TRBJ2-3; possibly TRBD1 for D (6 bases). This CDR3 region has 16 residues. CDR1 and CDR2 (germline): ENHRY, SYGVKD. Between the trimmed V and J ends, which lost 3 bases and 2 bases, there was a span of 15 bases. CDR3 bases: TGTGCCATCAGTGACAGGCAGGGGCCTCCCACAGATACGCAGTATTTT. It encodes CAISDRQGPPTDTQYF.

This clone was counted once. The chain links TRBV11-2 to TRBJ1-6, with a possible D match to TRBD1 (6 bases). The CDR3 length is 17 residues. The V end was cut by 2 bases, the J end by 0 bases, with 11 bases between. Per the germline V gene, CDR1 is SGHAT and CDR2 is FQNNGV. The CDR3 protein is CASSLLGASSYNSPLHF. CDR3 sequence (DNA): TGTGCCAGCAGCTTATTGGGGGCAAGCTCCTATAATTCACCCCTCCACTTT.

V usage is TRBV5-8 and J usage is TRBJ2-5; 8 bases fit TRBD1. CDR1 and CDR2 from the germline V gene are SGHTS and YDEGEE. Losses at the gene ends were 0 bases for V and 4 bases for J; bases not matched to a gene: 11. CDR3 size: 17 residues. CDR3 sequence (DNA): TGTGCCAGCAGCTTGGGTGCCGGGACAGGTACTGGAGAGACCCAGTACTTC. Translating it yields CASSLGAGTGTGETQYF.

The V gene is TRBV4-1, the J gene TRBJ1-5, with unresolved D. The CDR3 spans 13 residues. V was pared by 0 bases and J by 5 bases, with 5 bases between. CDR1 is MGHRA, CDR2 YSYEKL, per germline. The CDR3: CASSQDLDQPQHF. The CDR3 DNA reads TGCGCCAGCAGCCAAGATCTTGATCAGCCCCAGCATTTT.

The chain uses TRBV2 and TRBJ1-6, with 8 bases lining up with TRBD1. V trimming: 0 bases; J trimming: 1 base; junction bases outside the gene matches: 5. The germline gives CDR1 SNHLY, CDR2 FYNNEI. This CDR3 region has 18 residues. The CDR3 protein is CASSEARQGISYNSPLHF. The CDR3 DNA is TGTGCCAGCAGTGAAGCTCGACAGGGGATTTCCTATAATTCACCCCTCCACTTT.